Below, 7 T cell receptor beta chains from the same sample are listed, as sequenced in a study of blood T cell repertoires in COVID-19. Sequencing used immunoSEQ multiplex PCR; TCRdb keeps in-frame clones, though not all of them. The table shows roughly 86,000 clones, with around 82% occurring only once. Sequences were obtained from peripheral blood. The receptors were gathered from a man aged 55-75 years with acute or convalescent COVID-19.

V and J are TRBV6-1 and TRBJ1-5; 9 bases fit TRBD1. This CDR3 comprises 14 residues. V lost 6 bases and J lost 6; bases outside the gene matches: 6. The V gene's germline CDR1 is MNHNS and CDR2 SASEGT. The CDR3 protein is CASRRTGDGQPQHF. The DNA of the CDR3 is TGTGCCAGCAGGAGGACAGGGGACGGTCAGCCCCAGCATTTT.

The chain carries TRBV11-3 and TRBJ2-6, with 8 bases aligning to TRBD1. V trimming: 4 bases; J trimming: 2 bases; junction bases outside the gene matches: 13. Germline V lookup: CDR1 SGHNT, CDR2 YENEEA. The CDR3 loop spans 19 amino acids. The CDR3 region has the DNA TGTGCCAGCAGCTCAGGGGGGAGGACAGGGACGCCTGGGGCCAACGTCCTGACTTTC. Residues: CASSSGGRTGTPGANVLTF.

The chain recombines TRBV10-1 with TRBJ2-3, with unresolved D. The CDR3 is 14 residues long. V was shortened by 0 bases and J by 6 bases, with 10 bases between the two germline ends. From germline, CDR1 is WNHNN and CDR2 SYGVQD (reference sequence). CDR3 nucleotide sequence: TGCGCCAGCAGTGAGTCGGGCATTCCGGATACGCAGTATTTT. This translates into CASSESGIPDTQYF.

This clone showed up many times. The chain links TRBV4-3 to TRBJ1-5; 7 nucleotides match TRBD1. Germline V gene data show CDR1 as LGHNA and CDR2 as YSLEER. The CDR3 loop spans 15 amino acids. V lost 0 bases to trimming and J lost 6 bases; unmatched junction nucleotides: 5. The CDR3 DNA reads as TGCGCCAGCAGCCAAGATGTAGGGGGCGGTCAGCCCCAGCATTTT. It encodes CASSQDVGGGQPQHF.

The J gene is TRBJ2-1, the V gene TRBV7-8; TRBD2 matches 7 bases. The CDR3 length is 17 residues. Per the germline V gene, CDR1 is SGHVS and CDR2 is FQNEAQ. V shed 5 bases, J shed 0 bases, and the junction held 10 bases outside the gene matches. The CDR3 coding sequence is TGTGCCAGCAGCCGAGGGGAGGGGTCGAGCTCCTACAATGAGCAGTTCTTC. Amino acid sequence: CASSRGEGSSSYNEQFF.

In DNA, the CDR3 is TGCGCCAGCAGCCCGACAGGGCAGGGTAATGAAAAACTGTTTTTT. It yields the protein CASSPTGQGNEKLFF. The genes are TRBV4-3 and TRBJ1-4; 7 nucleotides align to TRBD1. The V gene's germline CDR1 is LGHNA and CDR2 YSLEER. V shed 4 bases, J shed 4 bases, and the junction held 6 bases outside the gene matches. The CDR3 consists of 15 residues.

The chain couples TRBV4-1 to TRBJ2-2, with no clear D. CDR3 length: 16 residues. The V end was cut by 0 bases, the J end by 1 base, with 9 bases between. Germline CDR1 MGHRA, CDR2 YSYEKL. The CDR3 sequence: CASSQEQRLNTGELFF. The CDR3 nucleotides read TGCGCCAGCAGCCAAGAACAACGACTGAACACCGGGGAGCTGTTTTTT.